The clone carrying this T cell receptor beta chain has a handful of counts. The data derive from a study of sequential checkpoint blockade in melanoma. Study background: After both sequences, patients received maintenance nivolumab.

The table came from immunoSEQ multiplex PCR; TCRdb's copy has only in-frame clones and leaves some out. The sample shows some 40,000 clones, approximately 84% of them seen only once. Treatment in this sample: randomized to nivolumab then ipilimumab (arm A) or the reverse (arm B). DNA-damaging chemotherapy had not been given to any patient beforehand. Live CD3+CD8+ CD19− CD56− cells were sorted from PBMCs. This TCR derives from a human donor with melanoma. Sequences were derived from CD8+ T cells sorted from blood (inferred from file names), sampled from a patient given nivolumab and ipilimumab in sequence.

In nucleotides, the CDR3 is TGTGCCACCGGAACCGGGACAGACTACGAGCAGTACTTC. Translating it yields CATGTGTDYEQYF. The chain uses TRBV6-5 and TRBJ2-7; 7 bases are shared with TRBD1. Per germline, CDR1 MNHEY and CDR2 SVGAGI. After removal of 10 bases from V and 3 bases from J, the junction contained 9 bases not matched to a gene. CDR3 length: 13 amino acids.